This TCR beta chain is from a study of CD8 T cells in Susac syndrome. The multiple sclerosis controls, all treatment-naive patients, had relapsing-remitting disease that was stable or active. Trimming stripped 0 bases from V and 6 bases from J, with 20 bases between. The germline V gene has CDR1 DFQATT and CDR2 SNEGSKA (reference sequence). The CDR3 spans 16 residues. An amount of RNA that ranged from roughly 0.45 to 1 ug was reverse transcribed with random hexamers. TCRdb redid the calling of the immunoSEQ multiplex PCR reads with MiXCR, one entry per CDR3 protein. The table has approximately 200,000 distinct CDR3 sequences, roughly 94% seen once.

The chain has TRBV20-1 and TRBJ1-2; possible D gene TRBD1, 5 bases. The sequencing input was CD4+ T cells from PBMCs. The sequence derives from a human donor with multiple sclerosis. This CDR3 is CSAREAFGVRDDGYTF. The DNA of the CDR3 is TGCAGTGCTAGAGAGGCTTTCGGGGTGAGGGACGATGGCTACACCTTC.